These T cell receptor beta chains were read from a single sample in a study of graft-versus-host responses after intestinal transplantation. TCRdb's table, derived via immunoSEQ multiplex PCR, lists solely in-frame clones and lacks some. The sample contains around 14,000 clones, more than 25% of which appear only once. The sequencing used alloreactive CD8+ T cells from a mixed lymphocyte reaction culture, collected before intestinal transplant. Receptor source: a human patient who received an intestinal transplant. CDR3s include the opening cysteine and the closing phenylalanine or tryptophan. D genes are given only for firm matches. Some rows mark clone size as missing; the rest say once, few, many or name a class of expanded clone.

clone_size j_call d_call v_call cdr3_nt cdr3_aa
. TRBJ2-1 TRBD1 TRBV10-3 TGTGCCATCAGTGAGTCAATTTCAGGACAGGGGAACAATGAGCAGTTCTTC CAISESISGQGNNEQFF
few TRBJ2-7 . TRBV7-9 TGTGCCAGCAGCTTAGAGACAGGCTTCCCCTCCTACGAGCAGTACTTC CASSLETGFPSYEQYF
few TRBJ1-1 . TRBV5-1 TGCGCCAGCAGCATACAGGTGAACACTGAAGCTTTCTTT CASSIQVNTEAFF
. TRBJ2-2 . TRBV11-3 TGTGCCAGCAGCTCGAGACAGGACGCCGGGGAGCTGTTTTTT CASSSRQDAGELFF
. TRBJ2-5 TRBD1 TRBV27 TGTGCCAGCAGCCATGGGACAGACCTTCAAGAGACCCAGTACTTC CASSHGTDLQETQYF
. TRBJ2-7 . TRBV21-1 TGTGCCAGCAGCGTAGGACTTGCCTCCTACGAGCAGTACTTC CASSVGLASYEQYF
few TRBJ1-4 TRBD1 TRBV27 TGTGCCAGCAGCCTCGGGACAGGGATGGATGAAAAACTGTTTTTT CASSLGTGMDEKLFF
. TRBJ2-7 . TRBV10-3 TGTGCCGTTTTCCCGACTGGTTCCTACGAGCAGTACTTC CAVFPTGSYEQYF
few TRBJ1-2 TRBD1 TRBV19 TGTGCCAGTAGTATAACGGCAGGGGGAGACTATGGCTACACCTTC CASSITAGGDYGYTF
. TRBJ1-1 . TRBV4-2 TGTGCCAGCAGCCAAGATAGGGGGGGCACTGAAGCTTTCTTT CASSQDRGGTEAFF
few TRBJ2-2 . TRBV6-5 TGTGCCAGCAGTTACTCCGGCACCGGGGAGCTGTTTTTT CASSYSGTGELFF
. TRBJ2-7 . TRBV5-1 TGCGCCAGCAGCTTGGCCGACAATTCCTACGAGCAGTACTTC CASSLADNSYEQYF
. TRBJ2-1 TRBD2 TRBV4-1 TGCGCCAGCAGCCGAGTGGTTGCGGGGGGCACATTCAATGAGCAGTTCTTC CASSRVVAGGTFNEQFF
. TRBJ2-1 TRBD2 TRBV15 TGTGCCACCAGCAGAGCGGGACTAGCGGACAATGAGCAGTTCTTC CATSRAGLADNEQFF
. TRBJ2-7 TRBD1 TRBV7-9 TGTGCCAGCAGCTTAGCTGGAGGGACAGGGCTTAGTGAGCAGTACTTC CASSLAGGTGLSEQYF
. TRBJ2-1 . TRBV7-9 TGTGCCAGCAGCCCTAACTTCCTTGAGCAGTTCTTC CASSPNFLEQFF
. TRBJ2-3 TRBD2 TRBV4-3 TGCGCCAGCAGCCAAGCACGTAGCGGGGGATTCACCACAGATACGCAGTATTTT CASSQARSGGFTTDTQYF
. TRBJ2-5 TRBD1 TRBV4-3 TGCGCCAGCAGCCACGGGACAGGGATCGGAGAGACCCAGTACTTC CASSHGTGIGETQYF
. TRBJ2-3 . TRBV27 TGTGCCAGCAGTCTTTATTCCCTAGGAGTCGGAAAGGCAAACACAGATACGCAGTATTTT CASSLYSLGVGKANTDTQYF
. TRBJ2-3 TRBD2 TRBV30 TGTGCCTGGACGGTTAGCGGGGGGGTGGCCGATACGCAGTATTTT CAWTVSGGVADTQYF
. TRBJ2-1 . TRBV9 TGTGCCAGCAGCGTAGGCGATGAGCAGTTCTTC CASSVGDEQFF
. TRBJ1-2 . TRBV10-2 TGCGCCAGCAGGGACCGGGGAGACTATGGCTACACCTTC CASRDRGDYGYTF
. TRBJ1-4 TRBD1 TRBV7-6 TGTGCCAGCAGCTTCGCGAGGACAGGGGGGGCTAATGAAAAACTGTTTTTT CASSFARTGGANEKLFF
. TRBJ2-2 TRBD2 TRBV19 TGTGCCAGTAGTATAGCGGGGGGGCCTGGCGGGGAGCTGTTTTTT CASSIAGGPGGELFF
few TRBJ2-2 . TRBV9 TGTGCCAGCAGCGTAAATTTAAGGGGCGTGAACACCGGGGAGCTGTTTTTT CASSVNLRGVNTGELFF
few TRBJ2-3 TRBD2 TRBV4-3 TGCGCCAGCAGCCAAGGGACTAGTCTCGCAGATACGCAGTATTTT CASSQGTSLADTQYF
. TRBJ1-2 . TRBV11-2 TGTGCCAGCAGCACAAACTATGGCTACACCTTC CASSTNYGYTF
. TRBJ2-3 . TRBV4-3 TGCGCCAGCAGCCAAGGGACTATTATAGGGGGCACAGATACGCAGTATTTT CASSQGTIIGGTDTQYF
. TRBJ1-1 . TRBV19 TGTGCCAGTAACACAGGGTATGAAGCTTTCTTT CASNTGYEAFF
. TRBJ2-1 TRBD1 TRBV4-3 TGCGCCAGCAGCCAGGACAGGGACCCCTACAATGAGCAGTTCTTC CASSQDRDPYNEQFF
. TRBJ2-1 TRBD1 TRBV5-5 TGTGCCAGCAGATGGGGACAGTACAATGAGCAGTTCTTC CASRWGQYNEQFF
few TRBJ2-2 TRBD1 TRBV4-3 TGCGCCAGCAGCCAAGACAGGGGGACCGGGGAGCTGTTTTTT CASSQDRGTGELFF
. TRBJ1-2 TRBD1 TRBV4-3 TGCGCCAGCAGCCAGGGGACAGTGTGGGGCTACACCTTC CASSQGTVWGYTF
. TRBJ2-7 . TRBV9 TGTGCCAGCAGTGGTAGCTCCTACGAGCAGTACTTC CASSGSSYEQYF
. TRBJ2-7 . TRBV7-9 TGTGCCAGCAGCGCGCCCCTTGACAGCTCCTACGAGCAGTACTTC CASSAPLDSSYEQYF
. TRBJ1-2 TRBD1 TRBV6-5 TGTGCCAGCAGTTACCTCCCGGGACAGATCTATGGCTACACCTTC CASSYLPGQIYGYTF
. TRBJ1-1 . TRBV27 TGTGCCAGCAGTTCGACAGTTGTGAACACTGAAGCTTTCTTT CASSSTVVNTEAFF
few TRBJ2-1 TRBD2 TRBV27 TGTGCCAGCAGTCTACTAGCGGCGGACTACAATGAGCAGTTCTTC CASSLLAADYNEQFF
. TRBJ2-7 . TRBV7-2 TGTGCCAGCAGTCCTGGGGGTAGGGGGGGAGTCTACGAGCAGTACTTC CASSPGGRGGVYEQYF
few TRBJ2-5 TRBD1 TRBV9 TGTGCCAGCAGCGTAGCTACAGGGACAGGGGTCCTCGAGACCCAGTACTTC CASSVATGTGVLETQYF
. TRBJ2-7 . TRBV29-1 TGCAGCGCAGCCAGCGGGCTCTCCTACGAGCAGTACTTC CSAASGLSYEQYF
few TRBJ1-4 . TRBV4-3 TGCGCCAGCAGCCAGGGCACAGGGTTTTCTGAAAAACTGTTTTTT CASSQGTGFSEKLFF
few TRBJ2-7 . TRBV27 TGTGCCAGCAGTTCTGCGACAGACCCCCGCGAGCAGTACTTC CASSSATDPREQYF
few TRBJ2-1 TRBD2 TRBV6-5 TGTGCCAGCAGTGTTAGCGGGTCTTACAATGAGCAGTTCTTC CASSVSGSYNEQFF
. TRBJ2-5 . TRBV5-8 TGTGCCAGCACGGGGGGCAGCCTAGAGACCCAGTACTTC CASTGGSLETQYF
. TRBJ2-7 TRBD1 TRBV11-2 TGTGCCAGCAGCGCCGGGACAGGGGTAAAGCAGTACTTC CASSAGTGVKQYF
. TRBJ2-5 . TRBV5-1 TGCGCCAGCAGCTTGTGGGGCAGCTATCAAGAGACCCAGTACTTC CASSLWGSYQETQYF
. TRBJ1-6 TRBD1 TRBV9 TGTGCCAGCAGAGACGACAGGGGGCCTTCACCCCTCCACTTT CASRDDRGPSPLHF
. TRBJ1-1 . TRBV5-1 TGCGCCAGCAGCTTGGGACAGCCCTTGGAAGCTTTCTTT CASSLGQPLEAFF
. TRBJ1-1 . TRBV6-1 TGTGCCAGCAGTGAAGGGGGCAGGGAAGCTTTCTTT CASSEGGREAFF
. TRBJ2-1 TRBD1 TRBV6-6 TGTGCCAGCAGAGAGCCGGGACAGGGGGCCTACAATGAGCAGTTCTTC CASREPGQGAYNEQFF
. TRBJ2-3 . TRBV9 TGTGCCAGCAGCGTAGCGGGGAGCACAGATACGCAGTATTTT CASSVAGSTDTQYF
. TRBJ2-5 . TRBV12-5 TGTGCTAGTCTTAATCGGGACAATGGGCAAGAGACCCAGTACTTC CASLNRDNGQETQYF
few TRBJ1-2 . TRBV27 TGTGCCAGCAGTTTGGCTCAACGGGGAGGATTTTATGGCTACACCTTC CASSLAQRGGFYGYTF
. TRBJ1-1 . TRBV5-5 TGTGCCAGCAGCTTGCGGGGGGTCACTGAAGCTTTCTTT CASSLRGVTEAFF
few TRBJ1-2 . TRBV4-3 TGCGCCAGCAGCCAAGATAGAGGAGGCAGCTATGGCTACACCTTC CASSQDRGGSYGYTF
. TRBJ2-7 TRBD1 TRBV29-1 TGCAGCGTTGAAGATAGGGACAGAGCCTACGAGCAGTACTTC CSVEDRDRAYEQYF
few TRBJ2-1 . TRBV27 TGTGCCAGCAGTTTATGGCCCCCCTATGAGCAGTTCTTC CASSLWPPYEQFF
few TRBJ1-2 TRBD1 TRBV7-9 TGTGCCAGCAGCTTAGGGACAGGGGGCGTCTATGGCTACACCTTC CASSLGTGGVYGYTF